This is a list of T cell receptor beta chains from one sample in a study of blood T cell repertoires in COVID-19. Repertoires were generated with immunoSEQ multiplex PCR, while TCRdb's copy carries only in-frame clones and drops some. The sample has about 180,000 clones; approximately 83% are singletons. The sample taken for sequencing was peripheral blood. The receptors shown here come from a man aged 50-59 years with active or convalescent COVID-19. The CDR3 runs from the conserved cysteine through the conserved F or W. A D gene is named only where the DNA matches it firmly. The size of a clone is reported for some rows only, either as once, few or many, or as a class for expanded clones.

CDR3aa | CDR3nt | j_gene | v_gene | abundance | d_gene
CASTTQGQGFYGYTF | TGTGCCAGCACCACCCAGGGACAGGGATTCTATGGCTACACCTTC | TRBJ1-2 | TRBV28 | . | TRBD1
CASSLRGYNEQFF | TGTGCCAGCAGTTTACGAGGATACAATGAGCAGTTCTTC | TRBJ2-1 | TRBV12-3/TRBV12-4 | . | .
CASSSGGTSYEQYF | TGTGCCAGCAGCTCCGGGGGGACCTCCTACGAGCAGTACTTC | TRBJ2-7 | TRBV11-1 | once | TRBD2
CALDSSTDTQYF | TGTGCCTTGGACTCGAGCACAGATACGCAGTATTTT | TRBJ2-3 | TRBV7-9 | . | .
CASSFGAAGELFF | TGTGCCAGCAGCTTTGGGGCGGCCGGGGAGCTGTTTTTT | TRBJ2-2 | TRBV7-3 | few | .
CASSPPGSGNGRETQYF | TGTGCCAGCTCACCACCGGGTAGCGGGAACGGCAGAGAGACCCAGTACTTC | TRBJ2-5 | TRBV18 | . | TRBD2
CASTRLAGSYNEQFF | TGTGCCAGCACTAGACTAGCCGGGTCCTACAATGAGCAGTTCTTC | TRBJ2-1 | TRBV9 | . | TRBD2
CASSEGTGTRGFNEQFF | TGTGCCAGCAGTGAAGGCACCGGGACTAGGGGGTTCAATGAGCAGTTCTTC | TRBJ2-1 | TRBV2 | . | TRBD2
CASSSTEKETQYF | TGTGCCAGCAGCTCTACAGAGAAAGAGACCCAGTACTTC | TRBJ2-5 | TRBV28 | . | .
CASSLSGTKREQFF | TGTGCCAGCAGTTTAAGCGGGACTAAGAGGGAGCAGTTCTTC | TRBJ2-1 | TRBV27 | many | TRBD2
CATSTGLAPFEQYF | TGTGCCACCAGCACCGGACTAGCTCCTTTCGAGCAGTACTTC | TRBJ2-7 | TRBV15 | . | TRBD2
CASSQGRLGLNTGELFF | TGTGCCAGCAGCCAAGGAAGGTTGGGACTGAACACCGGGGAGCTGTTTTTT | TRBJ2-2 | TRBV7-6 | once | .
CASSRGLGASGNTIYF | TGTGCCAGTAGTAGGGGCCTGGGCGCCTCTGGAAACACCATATATTTT | TRBJ1-3 | TRBV19 | . | .
CASSSPGLWGGEQFF | TGTGCCAGCAGTTCACCGGGACTTTGGGGGGGTGAGCAGTTCTTC | TRBJ2-1 | TRBV28 | . | TRBD2
CASSPNSLGGETQYF | TGTGCCAGCAGTCCAAACAGCCTCGGTGGGGAGACCCAGTACTTC | TRBJ2-5 | TRBV27 | . | .
CAISEAANSGNTIYF | TGTGCCATCAGTGAAGCCGCAAACTCTGGAAACACCATATATTTT | TRBJ1-3 | TRBV10-3 | . | .
CSASSGGSPLHF | TGCAGTGCTAGTAGCGGGGGATCACCCCTCCACTTT | TRBJ1-6 | TRBV20-1 | . | .
CASSLGGGGKNIQYF | TGTGCCAGCAGCTTAGGGGGGGGAGGCAAAAACATTCAGTACTTC | TRBJ2-4 | TRBV7-2 | . | TRBD2
CATSDRQGGGETQYF | TGTGCCACCAGTGACCGACAGGGAGGTGGAGAGACCCAGTACTTC | TRBJ2-5 | TRBV24-1 | . | .
CASSPGQGADYGYTF | TGTGCCAGCAGTCCGGGACAGGGGGCCGACTATGGCTACACCTTC | TRBJ1-2 | TRBV6-5 | . | TRBD1
CASSHGRGQRGYGYTF | TGTGCCAGCAGCCATGGCAGGGGGCAACGAGGCTATGGCTACACCTTC | TRBJ1-2 | TRBV3-1/TRBV3-2 | many | TRBD1
CASSFGGSSYNEQFF | TGTGCCAGCAGCTTCGGGGGTAGCTCCTACAATGAGCAGTTCTTC | TRBJ2-1 | TRBV7-3 | . | .
CASRDTGGASGGYTF | TGTGCCAGCAGAGATACAGGGGGCGCCTCGGGAGGCTACACCTTC | TRBJ1-2 | TRBV6-5 | . | TRBD1
CASKGDSTNEKLFF | TGTGCCAGTAAAGGAGACTCAACTAATGAAAAACTGTTTTTT | TRBJ1-4 | TRBV19 | few | .
CASSPKETGFGYTF | TGTGCCAGCTCACCCAAAGAGACAGGGTTCGGCTACACCTTC | TRBJ1-2 | TRBV18 | . | TRBD1
CASSQGTSGSYEQYF | TGTGCCAGCAGCCAAGGGACTAGCGGCTCCTACGAGCAGTACTTC | TRBJ2-7 | TRBV3-1/TRBV3-2 | . | TRBD2
CASSPPGDNQPQHF | TGTGCCAGCAGTCCCCCGGGAGACAATCAGCCCCAGCATTTT | TRBJ1-5 | TRBV6-5 | . | .
CASSLRGPTNEKLFF | TGCGCCAGCAGCCTCCGGGGTCCAACTAATGAAAAACTGTTTTTT | TRBJ1-4 | TRBV5-1 | . | .
CASSMGQGAGETQYF | TGTGCCAGTAGTATGGGGCAGGGGGCAGGGGAGACCCAGTACTTC | TRBJ2-5 | TRBV19 | . | TRBD1
CASSDYEINQPQHF | TGTGCCAGCAGTGATTATGAGATCAATCAGCCCCAGCATTTT | TRBJ1-5 | TRBV6-1 | . | .
CASSFLGGNDEETQYF | TGCGCCAGCAGCTTCCTCGGGGGTAACGACGAGGAGACCCAGTACTTC | TRBJ2-5 | TRBV5-1 | once | .
CASRAGTDSYEQYF | TGTGCCAGCAGGGCCGGGACAGACAGCTACGAGCAGTACTTC | TRBJ2-7 | TRBV2 | . | TRBD1
CASSSLERDRVFEFPEAFF | TGTGCCAGCAGTTCACTCGAACGGGACAGGGTCTTCGAGTTTCCTGAAGCTTTCTTT | TRBJ1-1 | TRBV6-2/TRBV6-3 | . | TRBD1
CAWSVLAGDLSTGGYTF | TGTGCCTGGAGTGTACTTGCAGGGGACCTCTCTACGGGCGGCTACACCTTC | TRBJ1-2 | TRBV30 | . | .
CASSAPGLAGAGGQFF | TGTGCCAGCAGTGCCCCGGGACTAGCGGGGGCGGGGGGGCAGTTCTTC | TRBJ2-1 | TRBV2 | once | TRBD2
CASSPGQGGVGEKLFF | TGTGCCAGCTCACCCGGACAGGGGGGAGTAGGGGAAAAACTGTTTTTT | TRBJ1-4 | TRBV18 | . | TRBD1
CASSNNPGLAGYNEQFF | TGTGCCAGCAGCAATAACCCTGGACTAGCGGGGTACAATGAGCAGTTCTTC | TRBJ2-1 | TRBV21-1 | . | .
CASSLVWRAPGNTIYF | TGTGCCAGCAGTTTAGTATGGAGGGCCCCTGGAAACACCATATATTTT | TRBJ1-3 | TRBV28 | . | .
CASSQGTSSTGELFF | TGTGCCAGCAGTCAGGGGACCTCGAGCACCGGGGAGCTGTTTTTT | TRBJ2-2 | TRBV9 | . | .
CASSILSGRNTEAFF | TGTGCCAGTAGTATTCTTAGCGGCAGAAACACTGAAGCTTTCTTT | TRBJ1-1 | TRBV19 | many | .
CASSLATGAVDQPQHF | TGTGCCAGCAGCTTAGCTACAGGGGCCGTTGATCAGCCCCAGCATTTT | TRBJ1-5 | TRBV7-6 | . | TRBD1
CASSYEIGGHYGYTF | TGTGCCAGCAGTTACGAAATCGGCGGCCACTATGGCTACACCTTC | TRBJ1-2 | TRBV27 | . | .
CASGFYGTDLSNQPQHF | TGTGCTAGTGGTTTCTATGGGACAGACCTTTCCAATCAGCCCCAGCATTTT | TRBJ1-5 | TRBV12-5 | . | TRBD1
CASSLGTPYNEQFF | TGTGCCAGCAGCCTCGGGACTCCCTACAATGAGCAGTTCTTC | TRBJ2-1 | TRBV7-6 | . | .
CASSYRETQYF | TGTGCCAGCAGTTACAGGGAGACCCAGTACTTC | TRBJ2-5 | TRBV27 | . | .
CASSLDRGENYEQYF | TGCGCCAGCAGCTTGGACAGGGGTGAGAACTACGAGCAGTACTTC | TRBJ2-7 | TRBV5-1 | . | TRBD1
CASSLQGMTNEKLFF | TGTGCCAGCAGCTTACAGGGGATGACTAATGAAAAACTGTTTTTT | TRBJ1-4 | TRBV7-2 | once | .
CASSYDGGAYSNQPQHF | TGTGCCAGCAGCTATGACGGGGGAGCTTATAGCAATCAGCCCCAGCATTTT | TRBJ1-5 | TRBV11-2 | . | .
CASSPTSGSGEQYF | TGTGCCAGCAGCCCCACTAGCGGGAGTGGTGAGCAGTACTTC | TRBJ2-7 | TRBV3-1/TRBV3-2 | . | TRBD2
CASSRSSGNTIYF | TGTGCCAGCAGCCGGAGCTCTGGAAACACCATATATTTT | TRBJ1-3 | TRBV5-6 | once | .
CASSSGRTSGFTDTQYF | TGCGCCAGCAGCTCTGGAAGGACTAGCGGGTTCACAGATACGCAGTATTTT | TRBJ2-3 | TRBV5-1 | . | TRBD2